Shown below are 3 T cell receptor beta chains from a single sample sequenced in a study of CD8+ T cells in alopecia areata. Extraction and reverse transcription of RNA yielded cDNA as the sequencing template. Data came from immunoSEQ multiplex PCR; TCRdb stores just in-frame clones and leaves some out. The repertoire holds about 190,000 clones, with 64% as singletons. The treatment denotes: oral pan-JAK inhibitor, 5-10 mg twice daily. This material consisted of CD4+ T cells sorted from blood, taken at week 4, from a patient treated with tofacitinib. The receptors originated from a human donor with alopecia areata.

The chain is built from TRBV6-6 and TRBJ1-4; D not certain. Germline lookup yields CDR1 MNHNY and CDR2 SVGAGI (reference sequence). CDR3 length: 12 residues. V lost 6 bases, J lost 1 base, and 3 bases lay in between. CDR3 sequence reads: CASRRTNEKLFF. CDR3 sequence (DNA): TGTGCCAGCAGGAGAACTAATGAAAAACTGTTTTTT.

This clone was recorded once. This chain uses TRBV9 with TRBJ1-1; D uncertain. This CDR3 is 14 amino acids long. Germline V gene lookup returns CDR1 SGDLS and CDR2 YYNGEE. V lost 0 bases and J 0 bases, leaving 6 bases between the germline ends. The CDR3 DNA reads TGTGCCAGCAGCGTAGATGTGTTGAACACTGAAGCTTTCTTT. Its translation is CASSVDVLNTEAFF.

The chain is built from TRBV7-6 and TRBJ2-5; no clear D. Germline V lookup: CDR1 SGHVS, CDR2 FNYEAQ. Trimming removed 1 base at V and 1 base at J, with 10 bases between. The CDR3 contains 15 residues. The CDR3 sequence: CASSLVSGRQETQYF. CDR3 in DNA: TGTGCCAGCAGCTTAGTGTCAGGTCGCCAAGAGACCCAGTACTTC.